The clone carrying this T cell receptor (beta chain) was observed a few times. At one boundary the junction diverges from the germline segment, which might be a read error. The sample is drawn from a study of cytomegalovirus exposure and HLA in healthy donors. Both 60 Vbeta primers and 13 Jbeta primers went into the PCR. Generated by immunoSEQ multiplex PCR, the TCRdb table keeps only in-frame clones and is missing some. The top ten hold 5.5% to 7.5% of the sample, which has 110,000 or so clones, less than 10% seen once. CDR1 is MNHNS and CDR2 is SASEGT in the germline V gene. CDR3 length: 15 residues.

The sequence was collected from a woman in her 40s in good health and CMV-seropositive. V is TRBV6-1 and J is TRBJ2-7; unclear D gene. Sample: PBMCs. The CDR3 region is CASSEAPESSYEQYF. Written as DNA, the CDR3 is TGTGCCAGCAGCGAAGCTCCCGAGAGCTCCTACGAGCAGTACTTC.